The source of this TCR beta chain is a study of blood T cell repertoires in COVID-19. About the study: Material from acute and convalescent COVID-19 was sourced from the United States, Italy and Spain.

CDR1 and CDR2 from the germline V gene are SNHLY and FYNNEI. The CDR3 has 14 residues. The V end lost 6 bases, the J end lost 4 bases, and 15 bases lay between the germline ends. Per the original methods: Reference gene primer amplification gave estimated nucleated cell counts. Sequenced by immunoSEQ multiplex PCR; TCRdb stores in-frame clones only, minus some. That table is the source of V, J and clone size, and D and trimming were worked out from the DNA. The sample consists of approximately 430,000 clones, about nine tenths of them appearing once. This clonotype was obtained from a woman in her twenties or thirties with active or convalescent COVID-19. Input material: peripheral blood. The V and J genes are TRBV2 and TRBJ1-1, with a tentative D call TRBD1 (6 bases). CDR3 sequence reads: CASSGQSLATEAFF. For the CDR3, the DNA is TGTGCCAGCAGCGGACAGTCTTTGGCCACTGAAGCTTTCTTT.